What follows are 2 T cell receptor beta chains derived from one specimen sequenced in a study of T cell repertoires in cytomegalovirus infection. TCRdb called the reads again in MiXCR, with one record for every CDR3 protein. The repertoire has around 290,000 distinct CDR3 sequences, more than 20% of them found once; the top ten carry approximately 13%. Sequenced material: PBMCs. These receptor sequences come from a human donor in good health (CMV status not recorded). Some clones in this sample may be carry-over from other donors' samples.

The table lists this clonotype with many counts. This chain uses TRBV11-2 with TRBJ1-1; the D is unclear. V dropped 1 base and J dropped 0 bases, with 21 bases sitting between them. The length of the CDR3 is 19 residues. CDR1 and CDR2 from the germline V gene are SGHAT and FQNNGV. CDR3 sequence: CASSLGASRQPWLNTEAFF. The CDR3 DNA is TGTGCCAGCAGCTTAGGCGCGTCCCGACAACCGTGGTTGAACACTGAAGCTTTCTTT.

V is TRBV12-5 and J is TRBJ1-1, with 7 bases identical to TRBD1. The CDR3 is 16 amino acids. The V gene's germline CDR1 is LGHNT and CDR2 FRNRAP. V dropped 4 bases and J dropped 5; count of bases not matched to a gene: 13. The CDR3 DNA follows: TGTGCTAGTGGTTATTTACAGGGGTTGAGTGGAACTGAAGCTTTCTTT. Its translation: CASGYLQGLSGTEAFF. The variable domain in full, with the rest retrieved from reference TRBV12-5 and TRBJ1-1, is DARVTQTPRHKVTEMGQEVTMRCQPILGHNTVFWYRQTMMQGLELLAYFRNRAPLDDSGMPKDRFSAEMPDATLATLKIQPSEPRDSAVYFCASGYLQGLSGTEAFFGQGTRLTVV.